These 21 T cell receptor beta chains share one sample of origin, sequenced in a study of shared clonotypes between healthy human individuals. The data were produced by immunoSEQ multiplex PCR, yet TCRdb's version contains in-frame clones alone and is incomplete. The sample contains 190,000 or so clones, around 63% of which appear only once. The sample was memory CD4+ T cells sorted from blood. As to subset: CD45RA-negative fraction. The receptors were gathered from a man younger than 40 in good health.

This clone showed up many times. The chain uses TRBV11-2 and TRBJ2-3; no reliable D call. V dropped 8 bases and J dropped 2 bases, with 11 bases sitting between them. The germline V gene encodes CDR1 SGHAT and CDR2 FQNNGV. The CDR3 totals 13 residues. The CDR3 DNA reads TGTGCCAGCGGTAGAGATACCACAGATACGCAGTATTTT. Its translation: CASGRDTTDTQYF.

This chain connects TRBV6-5 to TRBJ1-2; D is undetermined. The CDR3 length is 11 residues. The germline V gene has CDR1 MNHEY and CDR2 SVGAGI. The V end was cut by 5 bases, the J end by 3 bases, with 4 bases between. CDR3 DNA: TGTGCCAGCAGTCCCGACTATGGCTACACCTTC. The encoded protein is CASSPDYGYTF.

This rearrangement joins TRBV10-2 to TRBJ2-5; 7 nucleotides agree with TRBD2. CDR3 size: 15 residues. Germline V CDR1 and CDR2: WSHSY, SAAADI. Losses at the gene ends were 4 bases for V and 2 bases for J; bases not matched to a gene: 7. The CDR3 spells CASSGSGGGQETQYF. In nucleotides, the CDR3 is TGCGCCAGCAGTGGGTCGGGAGGAGGGCAAGAGACCCAGTACTTC.

This clone was seen only a few times. V is TRBV2 and J is TRBJ1-1, with D maybe TRBD1 (6 bases). Germline lookup yields CDR1 SNHLY and CDR2 FYNNEI. The V gene lost 7 bases and the J gene lost 11 bases, with 23 bases spanning the gap. The CDR3 has 14 residues. CDR3 in amino acids: CASMGHLSAQEAFF. Written as DNA, the CDR3 is TGTGCCAGCATGGGACACCTCTCGGCGCAGGAGGCTTTCTTT.

The chain uses TRBV27 and TRBJ2-7, with D maybe TRBD1 (6 bases). The CDR3 totals 15 residues. The germline V gene has CDR1 MNHEY and CDR2 SMNVEV (reference sequence). Deletions cut 2 bases from V and 2 bases from J, with 13 bases between. The CDR3 DNA reads TGTGCCAGCAGTTTACTAGGACAGAGAGCCTACGAGCAGTACTTC. Translation gives CASSLLGQRAYEQYF.

Worth noting for this clone: A much bigger clone sits one base away, suggesting this may be a read error. The identical CDR3 is also encoded by other nucleotide sequences in the sample. J is TRBJ2-7 and V is TRBV5-5, with D hard to call. With 4 bases removed from V and 4 bases from J, the gap between germline ends came to 15 bases. Germline lookup yields CDR1 SGHKS and CDR2 YYEKEE (reference sequence). The CDR3 has 14 residues. CDR3 DNA: TGTGCCAGCAGCCGGTCCCAGGCAGGATACGAGCAGTACTTC. It is translated as CASSRSQAGYEQYF.

Only one count was recorded for this clone. The genes are TRBV5-6 and TRBJ2-3, with D perhaps matching TRBD2 (6 bases). Germline CDR1 SGHDT, CDR2 YYEEEE. The length of the CDR3 is 15 residues. V was pared by 0 bases and J by 0 bases, with 8 bases between. In nucleotides, the CDR3 is TGTGCCAGCAGCTTGGGAAGCGGGAGCACAGATACGCAGTATTTT. Translating it yields CASSLGSGSTDTQYF.

The chain employs TRBV27 and TRBJ1-1, with unresolved D. Looked up from germline, CDR1 is MNHEY and CDR2 is SMNVEV (reference sequence). The CDR3 extends over 20 amino acids. Trimming cost V 1 base and J 1 base, with 25 bases left between them. In DNA, the CDR3 is TGTGCCAGCAGTTTATTCTCCGTTCCATATCCACAGAGGACGAACACTGAAGCTTTCTTT. Protein product: CASSLFSVPYPQRTNTEAFF.

This clone was observed at least ten times. CDR3 residues: CASRTEGTGELFF. CDR3 sequence (DNA): TGCGCCAGTCGGACAGAAGGCACCGGGGAGCTGTTTTTT. This sequence joins TRBV5-1 and TRBJ2-2, with a weak D call TRBD1 (6 bases). V was trimmed by 8 bases and J by 4 bases, leaving 12 bases between them. The CDR3 is made up of 13 amino acids. Germline V lookup: CDR1 SGHRS, CDR2 YFSETQ.

For this clone: Other DNA sequences in the same sample also yield this CDR3. J is TRBJ1-2 and V is TRBV6-5, with D perhaps matching TRBD1 (6 bases). Trimming took 5 bases from V and 5 from J, leaving 9 bases between them. This CDR3 has 12 residues. Germline loops: CDR1 MNHEY, CDR2 SVGAGI. The CDR3 sequence is CASSKQGYGYTF. CDR3 nucleotide sequence: TGTGCCAGCAGTAAACAGGGTTATGGCTACACCTTC.

This clone was counted once. V is TRBV14 and J is TRBJ2-3, with 9 nucleotides matching TRBD1. Germline lookup yields CDR1 SGHDN and CDR2 FVKESK. Germline trimming cut 2 bases from V and 4 bases from J; bases unmatched to any gene: 7. This CDR3 spans 16 amino acids. CDR3 region: CASSQLPGQGADTQYF. DNA for the CDR3: TGTGCCAGCAGCCAATTACCGGGACAGGGAGCAGATACGCAGTATTTT.

The chain joins TRBV7-6 to TRBJ2-2, with D perhaps being TRBD1 or TRBD2 (5 bases each). The CDR3 contains 16 residues. Germline V gives CDR1 SGHVS, CDR2 FNYEAQ. The V end lost 2 bases, the J end lost 1 base, and 11 bases lay between the germline ends. Written as DNA, the CDR3 is TGTGCCAGCAGCTTAAGTGGGACGCTGAACACCGGGGAGCTGTTTTTT. This codes for CASSLSGTLNTGELFF.

This chain joins TRBV18 and TRBJ1-3; TRBD1 matches 9 bases. The ends lost 2 bases at V and 3 bases at J; junction bases unmatched: 8. Germline CDR1 reads KGHSH; CDR2 reads LQKENI. The CDR3 runs to 17 residues. The CDR3 sequence: CASSPEEGTGNGNTIYF. In DNA form, the CDR3 reads TGTGCCAGCTCACCAGAGGAAGGGACAGGGAATGGAAACACCATATATTTT.

This chain connects TRBV18 to TRBJ2-1; tentative D call: TRBD2 (6 bases). The V end lost 0 bases, the J end lost 4 bases, and 10 bases lay between the germline ends. This CDR3 is built from 15 residues. The germline gives CDR1 KGHSH, CDR2 LQKENI. CDR3 DNA: TGTGCCAGCTCACCACCCGGGAGTCAGTACAATGAGCAGTTCTTC. The encoded protein is CASSPPGSQYNEQFF.

The chain employs TRBV27 and TRBJ2-7; TRBD1 matches at 7 bases. After removal of 7 bases from V and 2 bases from J, the junction contained 5 bases not matched to a gene. The germline V gene encodes CDR1 MNHEY and CDR2 SMNVEV (reference sequence). The CDR3 loop spans 13 amino acids. The CDR3 nucleotides read TGTGCCAGCAATGACAGGGTGACCTACGAGCAGTACTTC. Its protein is CASNDRVTYEQYF.

This chain uses TRBV29-1 with TRBJ2-3, with D tentatively TRBD2 (6 bases). V lost 0 bases and J 4 bases, leaving 8 bases between the germline ends. The CDR3 consists of 13 residues. Germline CDR1 and CDR2: SQVTM and ANQGSEA. For the CDR3, the DNA is TGCAGCGTTGAAGAAGGCGGGGCAGATACGCAGTATTTT. Its translation is CSVEEGGADTQYF.

This clone was picked up a small number of times. The CDR3 DNA sequence: TGCGCCAGCAGTGCGAACCCCTGGGACTACGAGCAGTACTTC. Its protein product is CASSANPWDYEQYF. The chain links TRBV10-1 to TRBJ2-7; no clear D gene. The CDR3 consists of 14 residues. The V end lost 4 bases, the J end lost 3 bases, and 13 bases lay between the germline ends. Germline V CDR1 and CDR2: WNHNN, SYGVQD (reference sequence).

This clone was picked up a small number of times. The chain uses TRBV4-3 and TRBJ1-2; D unresolved. The V end was cut by 0 bases, the J end by 4 bases, with 12 bases between. The CDR3 consists of 15 residues. The germline V gene has CDR1 LGHNA and CDR2 YSLEER. The CDR3 loop reads CASSQDYGSGYGYTF. In DNA form, the CDR3 reads TGCGCCAGCAGCCAAGATTACGGCAGTGGCTATGGCTACACCTTC.

The chain carries TRBV7-6 and TRBJ1-1; tentatively, D is TRBD1 (5 bases). Trimming cost V 0 bases and J 3 bases, with 17 bases left between them. In germline, CDR1 is SGHVS, CDR2 FNYEAQ. The CDR3 is 17 residues long. The CDR3 spells CASSLANQGWGDTEAFF. The CDR3 DNA reads TGTGCCAGCAGCTTAGCTAATCAGGGATGGGGCGACACTGAAGCTTTCTTT. Full variable domain (outside the CDR3, taken from reference TRBV7-6 and TRBJ1-1): GAGVSQSPRYKVTKRGQDVALRCDPISGHVSLYWYRQALGQGPEFLTYFNYEAQQDKSGLPNDRFSAERPEGSISTLTIQRTEQRDSAMYRCASSLANQGWGDTEAFFGQGTRLTVV.

This clone occurred a few times. CDR3 sequence reads: CATSRDFSQPYEQYF. CDR3 nucleotides: TGTGCCACCAGCAGAGATTTCAGTCAGCCTTACGAGCAGTACTTC. The V gene is TRBV15, the J gene TRBJ2-7; D gene ambiguous. The CDR3 consists of 15 residues. Looked up from germline, CDR1 is LNHNV and CDR2 is YYDKDF (reference sequence). V was shortened by 0 bases and J by 4 bases, with 13 bases between the two germline ends.

The chain combines TRBV9 with TRBJ2-3, with 11 bases aligning to TRBD2. Germline V gives CDR1 SGDLS, CDR2 YYNGEE. CDR3 length: 17 amino acids. Trimming took 1 base from V and 6 from J; bases not matched to a gene: 10. CDR3 sequence: CASSVRASGRIGDTQYF. The CDR3 DNA reads TGTGCCAGCAGCGTAAGGGCTAGCGGGAGGATCGGCGATACGCAGTATTTT. The entire variable domain, with the rest obtained from reference TRBV9 and TRBJ2-3, is as follows: DSGVTQTPKHLITATGQRVTLRCSPRSGDLSVYWYQQSLDQGLQFLIQYYNGEERAKGNILERFSAQQFPDLHSELNLSSLELGDSALYFCASSVRASGRIGDTQYFGPGTRLTVL.